A single sample is the source of the 20 T cell receptor beta chains below, sequenced in a study of Tregs in tolerant kidney transplant recipients. Measured with immunoSEQ multiplex PCR; TCRdb has only the in-frame clones, and not every one. The sample contains some 71,000 clones, approximately 88% of which appear only once. The material sequenced was CD4+ T cells from blood, taken before the transplant. These receptors were obtained from a human donor who received a combined kidney and bone marrow transplant.

V gene TRBV18 combines with J gene TRBJ1-1; the D is unclear. V was shortened by 5 bases and J by 0 bases, with 10 bases between the two germline ends. The CDR3 is made up of 14 amino acids. Germline CDR1 and CDR2: KGHSH and LQKENI. The CDR3 DNA reads as TGTGCCAGCTCAGTGGCGGCCATGAACACTGAAGCTTTCTTT. Its translation is CASSVAAMNTEAFF.

The chain couples TRBV6-6 to TRBJ2-7, with 7 bases matching TRBD1. Looked up from germline, CDR1 is MNHNY and CDR2 is SVGAGI (reference sequence). V shed 5 bases, J shed 2 bases, and the junction held 6 bases outside the gene matches. The CDR3 covers 14 residues. The CDR3 protein is CASSPVTGTYEQYF. The CDR3 DNA follows: TGTGCCAGCAGTCCCGTGACAGGGACCTACGAGCAGTACTTC.

The chain has TRBV7-2 and TRBJ2-5; 10 bases align to TRBD2. The CDR3 is 15 amino acids. Germline assignment: CDR1 SGHTA and CDR2 FQGNSA. The V segment lost 3 bases and the J segment 4 bases; nucleotides outside the gene matches: 5. CDR3 coding DNA: TGTGCCAGCAGCTTGGTAGCGGGAGGAGGAGAGACCCAGTACTTC. It is translated as CASSLVAGGGETQYF.

The V call is TRBV30, the J call TRBJ1-1; no reliable D call. The length of the CDR3 is 11 residues. V was trimmed by 5 bases and J by 11 bases, leaving 15 bases between them. Germline CDR1 GTSNPN, CDR2 SVGIG (reference sequence). CDR3 DNA sequence: TGTGCCTGGGCTAAACAGTCGTGGGCTTTCTTT. Translation gives CAWAKQSWAFF. Variable domain in full (rest from reference TRBV30 and TRBJ1-1): SQTIHQWPATLVQPVGSPLSLECTVEGTSNPNLYWYRQAAGRGLQLLFYSVGIGQISSEVPQNLSASRPQDRQFILSSKKLLLSDSGFYLCAWAKQSWAFFGQGTRLTVV.

The chain combines TRBV5-6 with TRBJ1-1, with 8 bases lining up with TRBD1. V was clipped by 2 bases and J by 6 bases; unmatched bases: 9. The CDR3 runs to 15 residues. Germline V CDR1 and CDR2: SGHDT, YYEEEE. The CDR3 sequence: CASSFRDRMVPEAFF. The CDR3 DNA sequence: TGTGCCAGCAGCTTCCGGGACAGGATGGTACCTGAAGCTTTCTTT. Together with reference TRBV5-6 and TRBJ1-1, the CDR3 gives the full variable domain: DAGVTQSPTHLIKTRGQQVTLRCSPKSGHDTVSWYQQALGQGPQFIFQYYEEEERQRGNFPDRFSGHQFPNYSSELNVNALLLGDSALYLCASSFRDRMVPEAFFGQGTRLTVV.

The V and J genes are TRBV27 and TRBJ1-1; weak D call: TRBD1 (5 bases). The CDR3 has 15 residues. CDR1 and CDR2 from the germline V gene are MNHEY and SMNVEV (reference sequence). The V and J ends lost 3 bases and 1 base respectively, with 12 bases between them. The CDR3 region has the DNA TGTGCCAGCAGTTTTTCGGGGGTTGCGAACACTGAAGCTTTCTTT. Encoded protein: CASSFSGVANTEAFF.

The gene calls are TRBV18 and TRBJ2-5, with TRBD1 matching 9 bases. Germline V CDR1 and CDR2: KGHSH, LQKENI. V lost 8 bases and J lost 5; bases outside the gene matches: 12. This CDR3 region has 15 residues. Written as DNA, the CDR3 is TGTGCCAGCGACTCACAGGGGGCGCTGGGGGAGACCCAGTACTTC. This codes for CASDSQGALGETQYF.

This CDR3 reads CAWSNRTSGRGGTQYF. The CDR3 DNA is TGTGCCTGGAGTAACAGGACTAGCGGGAGAGGAGGGACCCAGTACTTC. V is TRBV30 and J is TRBJ2-5, with 13 bases matching TRBD2. There are 16 residues in the CDR3. Per the germline V gene, CDR1 is GTSNPN and CDR2 is SVGIG (reference sequence). V lost 2 bases to trimming and J lost 7 bases; unmatched junction nucleotides: 10.

This clone has only one observation. V gene TRBV6-5 combines with J gene TRBJ1-2, with TRBD1 matching 8 bases. The germline V gene has CDR1 MNHEY and CDR2 SVGAGI. The CDR3 covers 15 residues. Trimming at V came to 5 bases and at J to 4 bases, leaving 9 bases not matched to a gene. CDR3 DNA: TGTGCCAGCAGTAAAGAGACAGGGGTTGGCTATGGCTACACCTTC. Protein: CASSKETGVGYGYTF.

The genes are TRBV19 and TRBJ1-5; D uncertain. V lost 1 base to trimming and J lost 4 bases, with 5 bases between them. This CDR3 region has 13 residues. CDR1 and CDR2 (germline): LNHDA, SQIVND (reference sequence). CDR3 sequence: CASSIGPNQPQHF. The CDR3 DNA follows: TGTGCCAGTAGTATAGGTCCAAATCAGCCCCAGCATTTT.

This clone was seen only once. This chain connects TRBV10-2 to TRBJ1-2; the D is unclear. The CDR3 is 14 residues long. The V end was cut by 2 bases, the J end by 7 bases, with 14 bases between. Germline lookup yields CDR1 WSHSY and CDR2 SAAADI. CDR3 DNA sequence: TGCGCCAGCAGTGAGGGAGTCTCCGCGAGTGGCTACACCTTC. Translated: CASSEGVSASGYTF.

The count of this clone is one. The rearrangement uses TRBV5-1 and TRBJ2-3, with 7 bases lining up with TRBD1. The trim removed 0 bases at V and 6 bases at J, leaving 4 bases unmatched. The CDR3 spans 14 residues. Germline-derived CDR1 and CDR2 are SGHRS and YFSETQ. The CDR3 here is CASSLGVTGDTQYF. The CDR3 bases are TGCGCCAGCAGCTTGGGGGTGACAGGGGATACGCAGTATTTT.

This chain uses TRBV6-5 with TRBJ2-6, with D possibly being TRBD2 (5 bases). From germline, CDR1 is MNHEY and CDR2 SVGAGI. This CDR3 is 15 amino acids long. Trimming removed 3 bases at V and 0 bases at J, with 6 bases between. The CDR3 region is CASSYRGSGANVLTF. CDR3 nucleotide sequence: TGTGCCAGCAGTTATCGGGGCTCTGGGGCCAACGTCCTGACTTTC.

The rearrangement uses TRBV28 and TRBJ1-2; 7 positions match TRBD1. Germline V CDR1 and CDR2: MDHEN, SYDVKM. The CDR3 has 14 amino acids. The J segment lost 4 bases and the V segment lost 1 base, leaving 3 bases of the junction unmatched. The CDR3 loop reads CASSLSKGAYGYTF. CDR3 nucleotides: TGTGCCAGCAGTTTATCGAAGGGGGCCTATGGCTACACCTTC.

The chain is built from TRBV7-3 and TRBJ2-3, with 16 bases aligning to TRBD2. Per germline, CDR1 SGHTA and CDR2 FQGTGA. V trimming: 4 bases; J trimming: 6 bases; junction bases outside the gene matches: 4. CDR3 length equals 16 residues. The CDR3 sequence: CASSSQGLAGGDTQYF. DNA for the CDR3: TGTGCCAGCAGCTCCCAGGGACTAGCGGGAGGGGATACGCAGTATTTT.

The CDR3 sequence: CASRGGGPTNTGELFF. The CDR3, as DNA: TGCGCCAGCAGGGGGGGAGGGCCGACGAACACCGGGGAGCTGTTTTTT. The V and J genes are TRBV5-1 and TRBJ2-2; 7 bases line up with TRBD2. The CDR3 consists of 16 residues. J was trimmed by 0 bases and V by 5 bases; bases with no gene match: 7. CDR1 and CDR2 from the germline V gene are SGHRS and YFSETQ.

This chain joins TRBV28 and TRBJ2-7; 7 nucleotides match TRBD2. V shed 5 bases and J 5 bases; nucleotides not matched to a gene: 9. This CDR3 comprises 14 residues. CDR1 is MDHEN, CDR2 SYDVKM, per germline. The CDR3 nucleotides are TGTGCCAGCAGTCCGCTGACTAGCTTCCACGAGCAGTACTTC. The encoded protein is CASSPLTSFHEQYF.

This clone was seen just once. V gene TRBV28 combines with J gene TRBJ1-2, with a possible D match to TRBD1 (5 bases). With 6 bases removed from V and 4 bases from J, the gap between germline ends came to 18 bases. CDR3 size: 15 residues. The germline V gene has CDR1 MDHEN and CDR2 SYDVKM. Here the CDR3 reads CASRIPGGDFYGYTF. In DNA, the CDR3 is TGTGCCAGCAGAATCCCGGGGGGGGACTTCTATGGCTACACCTTC.

J is TRBJ1-3 and V is TRBV6-5; the match to TRBD1 covers 9 bases. CDR1 and CDR2 (germline): MNHEY, SVGAGI. V gave up 2 bases and J gave up 8 bases; unmatched junction bases: 4. The CDR3 contains 14 residues. The CDR3 sequence: CASSYGTGKYTIYF. CDR3 in DNA: TGTGCCAGCAGTTACGGGACAGGGAAATACACCATATATTTT.

This clone was seen once. The same CDR3 is also encoded by other DNA sequences in this sample. V gene TRBV25-1 combines with J gene TRBJ2-7; D gene uncertain. There are 13 residues in the CDR3. Germline loops: CDR1 MGHDK, CDR2 SYGVNS. V was clipped by 4 bases and J by 2 bases, with 9 bases between them. The CDR3 loop is CASSVAGAYEQYF. The CDR3 bases are TGTGCCAGCAGTGTGGCAGGCGCCTACGAGCAGTACTTC.